The rows below give T cell receptor beta chains drawn from one sample of a study of PD-1 blockade in classical Hodgkin lymphoma. Clones were read by immunoSEQ multiplex PCR, and TCRdb kept only the in-frame ones, dropping some. The profile shows 45,000 to 50,000 clones, less than 85% of them singletons. Source: peripheral blood mononuclear cells (PBMCs), taken before the second cycle of nivolumab. The receptors derive from a human donor with classical Hodgkin lymphoma. The CDR3 runs from the conserved cysteine through the conserved F or W. A D gene is named only where the DNA matches it firmly. Not all rows give a size; the values are once, few, many and, for expanded clones, a class.

clone size: once; V gene: TRBV5-4; J gene: TRBJ2-5; D gene: .; CDR3 DNA: TGTGCCAGCAGCGACAACAGGGATGGGGAGACCCAGTACTTC; CDR3 protein: CASSDNRDGETQYF
clone size: .; V gene: TRBV30; J gene: TRBJ1-1; D gene: .; CDR3 DNA: TGTGCCTGGAGGAGCTTGGAGATTGGTACTGAAGCTTTCTTT; CDR3 protein: CAWRSLEIGTEAFF
clone size: .; V gene: TRBV5-8; J gene: TRBJ1-2; D gene: TRBD1; CDR3 DNA: TGTGCCAGCAGCTTGTATTGGGCACCCGGGACAGGGTTAAATGGCTACACCTTC; CDR3 protein: CASSLYWAPGTGLNGYTF
clone size: .; V gene: TRBV6-6; J gene: TRBJ1-2; D gene: TRBD1; CDR3 DNA: TGTGCCAGCAGTTCAATGGACAGGGGATATGGCTACACCTTC; CDR3 protein: CASSSMDRGYGYTF
clone size: .; V gene: TRBV2; J gene: TRBJ1-5; D gene: .; CDR3 DNA: TGTGCCAGCAGTGGGGTTAGGGGACACACCCTTTTTAGCAATCAGCCCCAGCATTTT; CDR3 protein: CASSGVRGHTLFSNQPQHF
clone size: .; V gene: TRBV28; J gene: TRBJ2-3; D gene: .; CDR3 DNA: TGTGCCAGCAGTTTAGGCGCCTTCACAGATACGCAGTATTTT; CDR3 protein: CASSLGAFTDTQYF
clone size: once; V gene: TRBV7-2; J gene: TRBJ2-5; D gene: TRBD1; CDR3 DNA: TGTGCCAGCAGCTTCGCCCCGGGACAGGGGGCCCAGTACTTC; CDR3 protein: CASSFAPGQGAQYF
clone size: .; V gene: TRBV5-4; J gene: TRBJ2-7; D gene: TRBD1; CDR3 DNA: TGTGCCAGCAGCTCGGGACAGGGGGATACCTACGAGCAGTACTTC; CDR3 protein: CASSSGQGDTYEQYF
clone size: .; V gene: TRBV5-1; J gene: TRBJ1-2; D gene: .; CDR3 DNA: TGCGCCAGCAGCTTGGCCCCAGGGAACTATGGCTACACCTTC; CDR3 protein: CASSLAPGNYGYTF
clone size: .; V gene: TRBV4-1; J gene: TRBJ1-2; D gene: .; CDR3 DNA: TGCGCCAGCAGCCAAGGGGACCGGACGGCCTATGGCTACACCTTC; CDR3 protein: CASSQGDRTAYGYTF
clone size: .; V gene: TRBV9; J gene: TRBJ2-1; D gene: .; CDR3 DNA: TGTGCCAGCAGCGTACGCTATGACAGTAAAAATGAGCAGTTCTTC; CDR3 protein: CASSVRYDSKNEQFF
clone size: .; V gene: TRBV27; J gene: TRBJ2-7; D gene: .; CDR3 DNA: TGTGCCAGCAGTCCTATCCTTCATTACGAGCAGTACTTC; CDR3 protein: CASSPILHYEQYF
clone size: medium-sized; V gene: TRBV6-5; J gene: TRBJ1-2; D gene: .; CDR3 DNA: TGTGCCAGCAGCCCCCAGGCTAACTATGGCTACACCTTC; CDR3 protein: CASSPQANYGYTF
clone size: once; V gene: TRBV25-1; J gene: TRBJ1-2; D gene: .; CDR3 DNA: TGTGCCAGCAGTGAAGGGTTTGGAATGCTCTATGGCTACACCTTC; CDR3 protein: CASSEGFGMLYGYTF
clone size: many; V gene: TRBV7-2; J gene: TRBJ2-7; D gene: .; CDR3 DNA: TGTGCCAGCAGCCTGCCCAACTACGAGCAGTACTTC; CDR3 protein: CASSLPNYEQYF
clone size: .; V gene: TRBV2; J gene: TRBJ2-7; D gene: TRBD1; CDR3 DNA: TGTGCCAGCCAGACAGGGAACGAGCAGTACTTC; CDR3 protein: CASQTGNEQYF
clone size: once; V gene: TRBV2; J gene: TRBJ2-1; D gene: .; CDR3 DNA: TGTGCCAGCAGTTGGGGGGGCACGCGAAATGAGCAGTTCTTC; CDR3 protein: CASSWGGTRNEQFF
clone size: .; V gene: TRBV27; J gene: TRBJ2-2; D gene: .; CDR3 DNA: TGTGCCAGCAGTTTATCAGGGACTTACACCGGGGAGCTGTTTTTT; CDR3 protein: CASSLSGTYTGELFF
clone size: once; V gene: TRBV7-3; J gene: TRBJ2-3; D gene: .; CDR3 DNA: TGTGCCAGCAGCCCCACTAGAAACACAGATACGCAGTATTTT; CDR3 protein: CASSPTRNTDTQYF
clone size: once; V gene: TRBV27; J gene: TRBJ2-3; D gene: .; CDR3 DNA: TGTGCCAGCAGTTTAGTAGTAGCAGGAGATACGCAGTATTTT; CDR3 protein: CASSLVVAGDTQYF
clone size: .; V gene: TRBV4-3; J gene: TRBJ1-1; D gene: .; CDR3 DNA: TGCGCCAGCAGCCAACTCTTGAACACTGAAGCTTTCTTT; CDR3 protein: CASSQLLNTEAFF
clone size: .; V gene: TRBV4-3; J gene: TRBJ1-1; D gene: .; CDR3 DNA: TGCGCCAGCAGCCAAGTGAGGGGGTCGACTGAAGCTTTCTTT; CDR3 protein: CASSQVRGSTEAFF
clone size: .; V gene: TRBV4-1; J gene: TRBJ2-7; D gene: .; CDR3 DNA: TGCGCCAGCAGCCCTTTGGGGTCTAAAGTGGCCTACGAGCAGTACTTC; CDR3 protein: CASSPLGSKVAYEQYF
clone size: .; V gene: TRBV23-1; J gene: TRBJ1-6; D gene: TRBD1; CDR3 DNA: TGCGCCAGCTCCGGGACAGGGGCTTCACCCCTCCACTTT; CDR3 protein: CASSGTGASPLHF
clone size: .; V gene: TRBV7-6; J gene: TRBJ2-1; D gene: .; CDR3 DNA: TGTGCCAGCAGCTTAAGGTTGAATGAGCAGTTCTTC; CDR3 protein: CASSLRLNEQFF